This is a list of T cell receptor beta chains from one sample in a study of CD8 T cells in ankylosing spondylitis. Each CDR3 protein is one row after TCRdb ran MiXCR on the 5' RACE reads. This sample carries around 390,000 distinct CDR3 sequences, about a fifth of them seen once, and the ten largest clones take about 17%. Material: blood, either unsorted or a sorted T cell fraction (not recorded which). Receptor source: a male donor with ankylosing spondylitis. The CDR3 runs from the conserved cysteine through the conserved F or W. Each record gives: J gene, V gene, clone size, D gene, CDR3 protein, CDR3 DNA. D genes are given only for firm matches. Not all rows give a size; the values are once, few, many and, for expanded clones, a class.

j_call: TRBJ2-3
v_call: TRBV7-2
clone_size: few
d_call: .
cdr3_aa: CASSPRNQDTQYF
cdr3_nt: TGTGCCAGCAGCCCCCGAAATCAGGATACGCAGTATTTT

j_call: TRBJ2-5
v_call: TRBV11-2
clone_size: many
d_call: .
cdr3_aa: CASRGWETQYF
cdr3_nt: TGTGCCAGCAGGGGGTGGGAGACCCAGTACTTC

j_call: TRBJ2-1
v_call: TRBV12-3/TRBV12-4
clone_size: .
d_call: TRBD2
cdr3_aa: CASKGTSGNRSSYNEQFF
cdr3_nt: TGTGCCAGCAAAGGGACTAGCGGGAATAGGAGCTCCTACAATGAGCAGTTCTTC

j_call: TRBJ2-6
v_call: TRBV19
clone_size: .
d_call: .
cdr3_aa: CASSMDLRIPGANVLTF
cdr3_nt: TGTGCCAGTAGTATGGACCTAAGAATCCCTGGGGCCAACGTCCTGACTTTC

j_call: TRBJ2-7
v_call: TRBV12-3/TRBV12-4
clone_size: once
d_call: .
cdr3_aa: CASRASRDKPYEQYF
cdr3_nt: TGTGCCAGCAGAGCATCCCGGGACAAGCCCTACGAGCAGTACTTC

j_call: TRBJ2-2
v_call: TRBV10-3
clone_size: few
d_call: TRBD1
cdr3_aa: CAIRPGQGVTGELFF
cdr3_nt: TGTGCCATCCGCCCCGGACAGGGGGTAACCGGGGAGCTGTTTTTT

j_call: TRBJ2-7
v_call: TRBV5-1
clone_size: many
d_call: .
cdr3_aa: CASSFGLGRDEQYF
cdr3_nt: TGCGCCAGCAGCTTTGGCCTAGGACGGGACGAGCAGTACTTC

j_call: TRBJ2-1
v_call: TRBV20-1
clone_size: .
d_call: .
cdr3_aa: CSARVAASYNEQFF
cdr3_nt: TGCAGTGCTAGAGTTGCGGCTTCCTACAATGAGCAGTTCTTC

j_call: TRBJ2-1
v_call: TRBV5-6
clone_size: many
d_call: .
cdr3_aa: CASSFTLRNEQFF
cdr3_nt: TGTGCCAGCAGCTTTACCCTCCGCAATGAGCAGTTCTTC

j_call: TRBJ1-2
v_call: TRBV6-1
clone_size: few
d_call: .
cdr3_aa: CASSDGTWTNYGYTF
cdr3_nt: TGTGCCAGCAGTGATGGGACATGGACAAACTATGGCTACACCTTC

j_call: TRBJ2-1
v_call: TRBV28
clone_size: .
d_call: TRBD2
cdr3_aa: CASGLAGGRNEQFF
cdr3_nt: TGTGCCAGCGGGCTAGCGGGAGGTCGAAATGAGCAGTTCTTC

j_call: TRBJ1-4
v_call: TRBV7-9
clone_size: .
d_call: .
cdr3_aa: CASSLERGNDEKLFF
cdr3_nt: TGTGCCAGCAGCTTAGAGAGGGGGAATGATGAAAAACTGTTTTTT

j_call: TRBJ2-7
v_call: TRBV6-5
clone_size: few
d_call: .
cdr3_aa: CASSFGQTYEQYF
cdr3_nt: TGTGCCAGCAGTTTTGGACAGACCTACGAGCAGTACTTC

j_call: TRBJ1-6
v_call: TRBV10-2
clone_size: few
d_call: TRBD1
cdr3_aa: CASRAGTGDNSPLHF
cdr3_nt: TGCGCCAGCAGGGCCGGGACAGGGGATAATTCACCCCTCCACTTT

j_call: TRBJ2-1
v_call: TRBV20-1
clone_size: .
d_call: TRBD2
cdr3_aa: CSASGPVAGVYNEQFF
cdr3_nt: TGCAGTGCTAGCGGGCCAGTGGCGGGAGTATACAATGAGCAGTTCTTC

j_call: TRBJ1-4
v_call: TRBV12-3/TRBV12-4
clone_size: many
d_call: TRBD1
cdr3_aa: CASSLDRVGKLFF
cdr3_nt: TGTGCCAGCAGCCTGGACAGGGTAGGAAAACTGTTTTTT

j_call: TRBJ2-2
v_call: TRBV25-1
clone_size: .
d_call: .
cdr3_aa: CASSGFNANTGELFF
cdr3_nt: TGTGCCAGCAGTGGGTTTAACGCGAACACCGGGGAGCTGTTTTTT

j_call: TRBJ1-5
v_call: TRBV28
clone_size: .
d_call: .
cdr3_aa: CASSPAAVGQPQHF
cdr3_nt: TGTGCCAGCAGTCCCGCCGCAGTTGGTCAGCCCCAGCATTTT

j_call: TRBJ2-1
v_call: TRBV18
clone_size: .
d_call: .
cdr3_aa: CASSPGNGVGEQFF
cdr3_nt: TGTGCCAGCTCACCCGGTAATGGTGTGGGGGAGCAGTTCTTC

j_call: TRBJ2-7
v_call: TRBV3-1
clone_size: few
d_call: TRBD2
cdr3_aa: CASSLTGLAGVEQYF
cdr3_nt: TGTGCCAGCAGCCTAACCGGGCTAGCGGGAGTCGAGCAGTACTTC

j_call: TRBJ2-3
v_call: TRBV9
clone_size: .
d_call: TRBD2
cdr3_aa: CASSVGSSGSAGTDTQYF
cdr3_nt: TGTGCCAGCAGCGTAGGTTCTAGCGGGAGCGCCGGCACAGATACGCAGTATTTT

j_call: TRBJ1-2
v_call: TRBV4-1
clone_size: .
d_call: .
cdr3_aa: CASRGRPADGYTF
cdr3_nt: TGCGCCAGCAGAGGCCGGCCGGCTGATGGCTACACCTTC

j_call: TRBJ2-1
v_call: TRBV20-1
clone_size: .
d_call: .
cdr3_aa: CSASQGRPGGDEQFF
cdr3_nt: TGCAGTGCTAGTCAGGGGAGACCGGGCGGGGATGAGCAGTTCTTC

j_call: TRBJ1-2
v_call: TRBV24-1
clone_size: few
d_call: .
cdr3_aa: CATQDLPNYGYTF
cdr3_nt: TGTGCCACCCAAGACCTCCCGAACTATGGCTACACCTTC

j_call: TRBJ1-5
v_call: TRBV12-3/TRBV12-4
clone_size: many
d_call: TRBD1
cdr3_aa: CASSQDREGQPQHF
cdr3_nt: TGTGCCAGCAGCCAGGACAGGGAGGGTCAGCCCCAGCATTTT

j_call: TRBJ2-7
v_call: TRBV28
clone_size: once
d_call: .
cdr3_aa: CASRVPGSGAYEQYF
cdr3_nt: TGTGCCAGCAGAGTCCCCGGGAGTGGGGCCTACGAGCAGTACTTC

j_call: TRBJ1-1
v_call: TRBV5-1
clone_size: many
d_call: TRBD1
cdr3_aa: CASSADRGSNTEAFF
cdr3_nt: TGCGCCAGCAGTGCGGACAGGGGATCCAACACTGAAGCTTTCTTT

j_call: TRBJ1-1
v_call: TRBV29-1
clone_size: few
d_call: .
cdr3_aa: CSVGREMNTEAFF
cdr3_nt: TGCAGCGTTGGCAGGGAGATGAACACTGAAGCTTTCTTT

j_call: TRBJ2-3
v_call: TRBV12-5
clone_size: few
d_call: .
cdr3_aa: CASGGSGASTDTQYF
cdr3_nt: TGTGCTAGTGGGGGATCGGGAGCCAGCACAGATACGCAGTATTTT

j_call: TRBJ2-7
v_call: TRBV18
clone_size: .
d_call: .
cdr3_aa: CASSPRSSDEQYF
cdr3_nt: TGTGCCAGCTCACCAAGGTCGTCGGACGAGCAGTACTTC

j_call: TRBJ2-5
v_call: TRBV2
clone_size: .
d_call: .
cdr3_aa: CATNEFTGNQETQYF
cdr3_nt: TGTGCCACCAATGAATTTACAGGGAACCAAGAGACCCAGTACTTC

j_call: TRBJ2-1
v_call: TRBV7-9
clone_size: .
d_call: .
cdr3_aa: CASSSQGGQFF
cdr3_nt: TGTGCCAGCAGCTCTCAGGGAGGACAGTTCTTC

j_call: TRBJ2-3
v_call: TRBV5-8
clone_size: .
d_call: .
cdr3_aa: CASSLASGSSTDTQYF
cdr3_nt: TGTGCCAGCAGCTTGGCCAGCGGATCTAGCACAGATACGCAGTATTTT

j_call: TRBJ1-1
v_call: TRBV29-1
clone_size: .
d_call: TRBD1
cdr3_aa: CSVVRGGANTEAFF
cdr3_nt: TGCAGCGTTGTGAGAGGGGGCGCGAACACTGAAGCTTTCTTT

j_call: TRBJ2-1
v_call: TRBV30
clone_size: .
d_call: .
cdr3_aa: CAWSEGRGGPNEQFF
cdr3_nt: TGTGCCTGGAGTGAGGGCCGTGGGGGGCCTAATGAGCAGTTCTTC

j_call: TRBJ2-1
v_call: TRBV20-1
clone_size: few
d_call: TRBD2
cdr3_aa: CSARDYSGRPYNEQFF
cdr3_nt: TGCAGTGCTAGAGATTATAGCGGGAGGCCCTACAATGAGCAGTTCTTC

j_call: TRBJ1-1
v_call: TRBV5-1
clone_size: few
d_call: .
cdr3_aa: CASSLRESLTEAFF
cdr3_nt: TGCGCCAGCAGCCTTAGGGAGTCTCTCACTGAAGCTTTCTTT